This T cell receptor (beta chain) was found in a study of T-cell memory formation after mild COVID-19. Study-wide results and caveats: Memory sampled before infection contained some responding clones, suggesting cross-reactive memory joined.

V was clipped by 6 bases and J by 1 base, with 16 bases between them. The CDR3 has 15 amino acids. A few counts support this clonotype. Its antigen is still unknown. One entry per CDR3 protein, called by TCRdb with MiXCR from the 5' RACE reads. The profile covers about 470,000 distinct CDR3 sequences, with roughly 23% appearing a single time and under 15% taken by the ten largest. Material for sequencing was PBMCs or a T cell subset sorted from them (not recorded which). The receptor was derived from an adult woman who had mild COVID-19 (a few samples of this study predate the infection). Cell type and time point are not known. This chain links TRBV12-3 or TRBV12-4 with TRBJ2-7, with D perhaps TRBD1 (5 bases). The CDR3: CASRASNRWSYEQYF. The CDR3 DNA sequence: TGTGCCAGCAGGGCAAGTAACAGGTGGTCCTACGAGCAGTACTTC.